One sample yielded the 5 T cell receptor beta chains listed below, sequenced in a study of T cells after yellow fever vaccination. TCRdb redid the calling of the 5' RACE reads with MiXCR, one entry per CDR3 protein. The sample carries about 99,000 distinct CDR3 sequences, around 5.8% recorded once. Sequencing used CD8+ T cells sorted from PBMCs, obtained 10 days after the yellow fever booster vaccination. These receptors were taken from a man younger than 35 who received the YFV17D yellow fever vaccine.

The rearrangement joins TRBV11-2 to TRBJ2-7; 10 bases agree with TRBD2. In germline, CDR1 is SGHAT, CDR2 FQNNGV. V was clipped by 1 base and J by 1 base; unmatched bases: 13. CDR3 length equals 19 residues. The CDR3 sequence: CASSLGLAGVFQVSYEQYF. CDR3 in DNA: TGTGCCAGCAGCTTAGGACTAGCGGGTGTTTTCCAAGTTTCCTACGAGCAGTACTTC.

This clonotype was seen a few times. The chain recombines TRBV27 with TRBJ1-6, with TRBD1 identical over 7 bases. Germline trimming cut 2 bases from V and 10 bases from J; bases unmatched to any gene: 11. Looked up from germline, CDR1 is MNHEY and CDR2 is SMNVEV (reference sequence). CDR3 length equals 16 residues. CDR3 amino acids: CASSLTGQKSGSPLHF. The CDR3 DNA is TGTGCCAGCAGTTTAACGGGACAGAAGAGTGGATCACCCCTCCACTTT.

The V gene is TRBV15, the J gene TRBJ2-7; 9 bases are a match to TRBD1. V lost 3 bases and J lost 2; bases outside the gene matches: 5. From germline, CDR1 is LNHNV and CDR2 YYDKDF (reference sequence). The CDR3 totals 15 residues. The CDR3 region has the DNA TGTGCCACCAGCAGGGGACAGGGCTCAACCTACGAGCAGTACGTC. It yields the protein CATSRGQGSTYEQYV.

The chain is built from TRBV9 and TRBJ2-5, with 7 bases matching TRBD1. CDR3 length: 18 residues. V shed 4 bases and J 2 bases; nucleotides not matched to a gene: 17. Germline CDR1 SGDLS, CDR2 YYNGEE. The DNA for the CDR3 is TGTGCCAGCAGCCTATACTCCCCCAGGGGGAGTAGGCAAGAGACCCAGTACTTC. This codes for CASSLYSPRGSRQETQYF.

Ten or more counts support this clonotype. V and J are TRBV6-2 or TRBV6-3 and TRBJ1-2; no definite D call. This CDR3 region has 18 residues. CDR1 is MNHEY, CDR2 SVGEGT, per germline. Deletions cut 4 bases from V and 0 bases from J, with 21 bases between. Here the CDR3 DNA reads TGTGCCAGCAGTTCCTTCCCAAGGTTAGCGGAGGCTAACTATGGCTACACCTTC. Protein: CASSSFPRLAEANYGYTF.